These 30 T cell receptor beta chains share one sample of origin, sequenced in a study of Tregs in tolerant kidney transplant recipients. Repertoires were generated with immunoSEQ multiplex PCR, while TCRdb's copy carries only in-frame clones and drops some. The profile shows 60,000 to 65,000 clones, 95% to 98% of them singletons. The sample was Tregs from blood, taken before the transplant. These receptor sequences come from a human donor who received a combined kidney and bone marrow transplant.

V usage is TRBV5-1 and J usage is TRBJ2-1; D unclear. V lost 4 bases, J lost 8 bases, and 16 bases lay in between. Germline CDR1 and CDR2: SGHRS and YFSETQ. The CDR3 consists of 14 residues. The CDR3 loop is CASSQDVAFDEQFF. The CDR3 nucleotides read TGCGCCAGCAGCCAGGATGTGGCCTTTGATGAGCAGTTCTTC.

The rearrangement joins TRBV27 to TRBJ2-3, with 8 bases that match TRBD2. V gave up 3 bases and J gave up 4 bases; unmatched junction bases: 12. Germline V gene lookup returns CDR1 MNHEY and CDR2 SMNVEV (reference sequence). CDR3 length: 17 residues. Written as DNA, the CDR3 is TGTGCCAGCAGTTTGTTCGCCAGGGCGGGAGGACCAGATACGCAGTATTTT. Its protein is CASSLFARAGGPDTQYF.

This chain links TRBV9 with TRBJ2-3; 16 bases match TRBD2. V lost 4 bases and J lost 6; bases outside the gene matches: 14. Germline values: CDR1 SGDLS, CDR2 YYNGEE. This CDR3 spans 19 amino acids. The CDR3 is CASSISGTSGGAMVDTQYF. DNA of the CDR3: TGTGCCAGCAGCATCTCCGGGACTAGCGGGGGGGCCATGGTGGATACGCAGTATTTT. Looking up the rest from reference TRBV9 and TRBJ2-3 gives the full variable domain: DSGVTQTPKHLITATGQRVTLRCSPRSGDLSVYWYQQSLDQGLQFLIQYYNGEERAKGNILERFSAQQFPDLHSELNLSSLELGDSALYFCASSISGTSGGAMVDTQYFGPGTRLTVL.

V is TRBV6-6 and J is TRBJ2-1; 7 positions agree with TRBD2. V shed 7 bases and J 3 bases; nucleotides not matched to a gene: 12. The germline V gene encodes CDR1 MNHNY and CDR2 SVGAGI (reference sequence). The CDR3 is 16 amino acids. The CDR3 DNA reads as TGTGCCAGCAAAACTGGCGGGCGGGGGTTCTACAATGAGCAGTTCTTC. Encoded protein: CASKTGGRGFYNEQFF.

The chain couples TRBV28 to TRBJ1-1; the D gene is possibly TRBD1 (5 bases). Germline-derived CDR1 and CDR2 are MDHEN and SYDVKM. The CDR3 is made up of 15 amino acids. Trimming removed 5 bases from V and 0 bases from J, with 13 bases in between. Here the CDR3 reads CASSRGWSMNTEAFF. CDR3 DNA sequence: TGTGCCAGCAGTCGGGGGTGGTCTATGAACACTGAAGCTTTCTTT.

This chain links TRBV5-1 with TRBJ2-5; 12 bases match TRBD2. V lost 1 base, J lost 4 bases, and 8 bases stayed unmatched. This CDR3 has 17 amino acids. Germline CDR1 and CDR2: SGHRS and YFSETQ. CDR3 DNA: TGCGCCAGCAGCTTGTCGATCCCTAGCGGGGGGGGAGAGACCCAGTACTTC. Amino acid sequence: CASSLSIPSGGGETQYF. Full variable domain (outside the CDR3, taken from reference TRBV5-1 and TRBJ2-5): KAGVTQTPRYLIKTRGQQVTLSCSPISGHRSVSWYQQTPGQGLQFLFEYFSETQRNKGNFPGRFSGRQFSNSRSEMNVSTLELGDSALYLCASSLSIPSGGGETQYFGPGTRLLVL.

The chain couples TRBV9 to TRBJ1-2, with D possibly TRBD1 on 6 matching bases. V dropped 3 bases and J dropped 5 bases, with 20 bases sitting between them. The germline V gene encodes CDR1 SGDLS and CDR2 YYNGEE. This CDR3 is 16 amino acids long. Written as DNA, the CDR3 is TGTGCCAGCAGCGACCAAATAGGGGGAATTAGGTATGGCTACACCTTC. Its translation: CASSDQIGGIRYGYTF.

V is TRBV5-1 and J is TRBJ2-2, with D possibly matching TRBD2 (5 bases). Per the germline V gene, CDR1 is SGHRS and CDR2 is YFSETQ. This CDR3 is built from 13 residues. The V end was cut by 5 bases, the J end by 4 bases, with 9 bases between. Written as DNA, the CDR3 is TGCGCCAGCAGGGAGGCGACCACCGGGGAGCTGTTTTTT. Translated: CASREATTGELFF.

The J gene is TRBJ1-1, the V gene TRBV6-5; 7 nucleotides agree with TRBD1. Trimming took 6 bases from V and 0 from J; bases not matched to a gene: 4. Germline lookup yields CDR1 MNHEY and CDR2 SVGAGI. This CDR3 spans 14 amino acids. CDR3 in DNA: TGTGCCAGCAGGCCGGGACAGCTGAACACTGAAGCTTTCTTT. As protein: CASRPGQLNTEAFF.

The chain carries TRBV7-9 and TRBJ2-1; D remains unclear. There are 17 residues in the CDR3. Germline V gives CDR1 SEHNR, CDR2 FQNEAQ (reference sequence). V was cut by 3 bases and J by 5 bases, with 20 bases left in between. CDR3 sequence: CASSLGTTLGFDNEQFF. CDR3 sequence (DNA): TGTGCCAGCAGCTTGGGCACAACTTTGGGTTTCGACAATGAGCAGTTCTTC.

The chain uses TRBV5-1 and TRBJ2-7; a possible D gene is TRBD1 (6 bases). From germline, CDR1 is SGHRS and CDR2 YFSETQ. The CDR3 spans 16 residues. The V and J ends lost 2 bases and 3 bases respectively, with 18 bases between them. The CDR3 DNA follows: TGCGCCAGCAGCTTCGATGGGACAAGAGGGGTCTACGAGCAGTACTTC. As protein: CASSFDGTRGVYEQYF.

J is TRBJ2-3 and V is TRBV11-3; possible D gene TRBD2, 5 bases. Trimming took off 5 bases at V and 13 bases at J, with 7 bases between the two ends. The CDR3 length is 9 residues. The germline V gene has CDR1 SGHNT and CDR2 YENEEA. The CDR3 DNA reads as TGTGCCAGCAGCCCCGGGGAGTATTTT. It translates to CASSPGEYF.

V is TRBV7-9 and J is TRBJ2-1; 10 nucleotides match TRBD2. Germline V lookup: CDR1 SEHNR, CDR2 FQNEAQ (reference sequence). V dropped 8 bases and J dropped 7; count of bases not matched to a gene: 11. This CDR3 has 15 amino acids. The CDR3 nucleotides are TGTGCCAGCGGGGTAGCGGGAGGAGTTTTGAATGAGCAGTTCTTC. This sequence encodes CASGVAGGVLNEQFF.

Turning to this clone: Other nucleotide sequences from this sample produce the same CDR3. This rearrangement joins TRBV7-8 to TRBJ2-1, with D tentatively TRBD2 (5 bases). The CDR3 has 15 amino acids. Germline-derived CDR1 and CDR2 are SGHVS and FQNEAQ. V lost 3 bases and J lost 0, with 9 bases in between. The CDR3 nucleotides read TGTGCCAGCAGCTTCTCGGGGAGCTCCTACAATGAGCAGTTCTTC. This codes for CASSFSGSSYNEQFF.

The chain combines TRBV28 with TRBJ2-3; 7 bases align to TRBD2. The V gene end was trimmed by 6 bases and the J gene end by 3 bases; junction bases not matched to a gene: 12. The CDR3 covers 16 residues. Looked up from germline, CDR1 is MDHEN and CDR2 is SYDVKM. The CDR3 bases are TGTGCCAGCAGCCCCCCTGAGCGGGGCCGGACAGATACGCAGTATTTT. Translating it yields CASSPPERGRTDTQYF. The full variable domain, in which reference TRBV28 and TRBJ2-3 provide the parts outside the CDR3, is DVKVTQSSRYLVKRTGEKVFLECVQDMDHENMFWYRQDPGLGLRLIYFSYDVKMKEKGDIPEGYSVSREKKERFSLILESASTNQTSMYLCASSPPERGRTDTQYFGPGTRLTVL.

This rearrangement joins TRBV6-6 to TRBJ1-1; D is unresolved. The V and J ends lost 2 bases and 4 bases respectively, with 11 bases between them. This CDR3 has 14 residues. Germline lookup yields CDR1 MNHNY and CDR2 SVGAGI (reference sequence). The CDR3 protein is CASSYGQVGTEAFF. The DNA for the CDR3 is TGTGCCAGCAGTTACGGGCAGGTGGGCACTGAAGCTTTCTTT.

The chain links TRBV5-1 to TRBJ2-7, with 9 bases matching TRBD2. The germline gives CDR1 SGHRS, CDR2 YFSETQ. The V gene end was trimmed by 0 bases and the J gene end by 1 base; junction bases not matched to a gene: 8. The CDR3 contains 17 residues. CDR3: CASSLVSSGIVSYEQYF. CDR3 DNA sequence: TGCGCCAGCAGCTTGGTCTCTAGCGGGATCGTTTCCTACGAGCAGTACTTC.

Remarks on this clone: At the DNA level, this CDR3 is encoded by other sequences in the same sample as well. V usage is TRBV9 and J usage is TRBJ2-1, with D perhaps matching TRBD2 (6 bases). The ends were cut back, 0 bases at V and 3 bases at J, with 7 bases in the middle. The CDR3 spans 14 residues. Germline lookup yields CDR1 SGDLS and CDR2 YYNGEE. This chain's CDR3 is CASSVVGGYNEQFF. The CDR3 coding sequence is TGTGCCAGCAGCGTAGTGGGAGGCTACAATGAGCAGTTCTTC.

The chain has TRBV7-9 and TRBJ2-5; TRBD1 is a possible D gene (6 bases). Germline values: CDR1 SEHNR, CDR2 FQNEAQ (reference sequence). This CDR3 is 13 amino acids long. With 5 bases removed from V and 10 bases from J, the gap between germline ends came to 17 bases. This chain's CDR3 is CASSPPHRGGQYF. The CDR3 DNA reads TGTGCCAGCAGCCCCCCCCACCGAGGGGGCCAGTACTTC.

This chain links TRBV19 with TRBJ1-3, with TRBD1 matching over 9 bases. The CDR3 has 16 amino acids. V trimming: 5 bases; J trimming: 8 bases; junction bases outside the gene matches: 13. The germline CDR1 and CDR2 sequences are LNHDA and SQIVND (reference sequence). The CDR3 nucleotides read TGTGCCAGTAGTCCCGGACAGGGGTTGGTTTTTCACACCATATATTTT. As protein: CASSPGQGLVFHTIYF.

V and J are TRBV5-4 and TRBJ2-3; 8 nucleotides align to TRBD1. The ends lost 3 bases at V and 6 bases at J; junction bases unmatched: 6. The CDR3 is 14 residues long. Germline CDR1 and CDR2: SGHNT and YYREEE (reference sequence). CDR3 bases: TGTGCCAGCAGCTCCCGACAGGGGAGTGATACGCAGTATTTT. Amino acid sequence: CASSSRQGSDTQYF.

V and J are TRBV10-3 and TRBJ2-7; D ambiguous. Per germline, CDR1 ENHRY and CDR2 SYGVKD. V shed 10 bases and J shed 4 bases, with 14 bases lying between them. There are 12 residues in the CDR3. Here the CDR3 reads CATALRSYEQYF. In DNA form, the CDR3 reads TGTGCCACCGCCCTAAGGAGTTACGAGCAGTACTTC.

The genes are TRBV18 and TRBJ2-3; 7 positions match TRBD1. The CDR3 length is 14 residues. In germline, CDR1 is KGHSH, CDR2 LQKENI. With V trimmed by 6 bases and J by 2 bases, 5 bases remained unmatched. The CDR3 region has the DNA TGTGCCAGCTCGTCAGACAGGGCCACAGATACGCAGTATTTT. Translation gives CASSSDRATDTQYF.

The CDR3 sequence: CASSMGLTSSLPYNEQFF. Here the CDR3 DNA reads TGTGCCAGTAGTATGGGGCTTACCTCGAGTCTCCCTTACAATGAGCAGTTCTTC. The chain combines TRBV19 with TRBJ2-1, with D tentatively TRBD1 (5 bases). The V gene's germline CDR1 is LNHDA and CDR2 SQIVND (reference sequence). V gave up 3 bases and J gave up 4 bases, with 22 bases separating them. The CDR3 contains 18 residues.

V gene TRBV29-1 combines with J gene TRBJ2-4, with D unresolved. From germline, CDR1 is SQVTM and CDR2 ANQGSEA. V was pared by 5 bases and J by 0 bases, with 8 bases between. This CDR3 is 13 amino acids long. The CDR3 DNA reads TGCAGCGTTTCGAGCCTAGCCAAAAACATTCAGTACTTC. Its protein product is CSVSSLAKNIQYF.

The V call is TRBV14, the J call TRBJ2-6; possibly TRBD1 for D (5 bases). The CDR3 runs 20 residues. The ends were cut back, 5 bases at V and 0 bases at J, with 23 bases in the middle. Germline CDR1 and CDR2: SGHDN and FVKESK. The CDR3 bases are TGTGCCAGCAGCAGAGCGCTTGTCTCAGGGCCAACCTCTGGGGCCAACGTCCTGACTTTC. Protein: CASSRALVSGPTSGANVLTF.

The chain recombines TRBV27 with TRBJ2-7; the D gene is possibly TRBD1 (5 bases). V was pared by 7 bases and J by 3 bases, with 19 bases between. The germline V gene has CDR1 MNHEY and CDR2 SMNVEV (reference sequence). This CDR3 has 15 residues. CDR3 amino acids: CASKPQDLGYYEQYF. The CDR3 nucleotides read TGTGCCAGCAAACCACAGGACCTGGGCTACTACGAGCAGTACTTC.

V gene TRBV4-3 combines with J gene TRBJ2-1; 10 bases align to TRBD2. Germline CDR1 reads LGHNA; CDR2 reads YSLEER. V was pared by 2 bases and J by 4 bases, with 14 bases of the junction left unmatched. The CDR3 is 19 residues long. CDR3 amino acids: CASSQRGESLAGVYNEQFF. CDR3 sequence (DNA): TGCGCCAGCAGCCAAAGAGGGGAAAGTCTAGCGGGGGTTTACAATGAGCAGTTCTTC.

J is TRBJ2-5 and V is TRBV28, with 9 bases aligning to TRBD2. The CDR3 runs to 18 residues. V gave up 2 bases and J gave up 4 bases; unmatched junction bases: 14. Germline loops: CDR1 MDHEN, CDR2 SYDVKM. CDR3: CASSLRPRTSVKGETQYF. The CDR3, as DNA: TGTGCCAGCAGTTTACGGCCTCGGACTAGCGTGAAGGGAGAGACCCAGTACTTC. Supplemented by reference TRBV28 and TRBJ2-5, the full variable domain reads DVKVTQSSRYLVKRTGEKVFLECVQDMDHENMFWYRQDPGLGLRLIYFSYDVKMKEKGDIPEGYSVSREKKERFSLILESASTNQTSMYLCASSLRPRTSVKGETQYFGPGTRLLVL.

The genes are TRBV6-5 and TRBJ1-5; maybe TRBD1 (6 bases). CDR1 is MNHEY and CDR2 is SVGAGI in the germline V gene. V was trimmed by 2 bases and J by 6 bases, leaving 8 bases between them. CDR3 length equals 13 residues. CDR3 protein: CASSYAGVQPQHF. The CDR3 region has the DNA TGTGCCAGCAGTTACGCAGGGGTTCAGCCCCAGCATTTT.